This T cell receptor beta chain is drawn from a study of T-cell reconstitution after alpha-beta-depleted transplantation in children. TCRbeta library construction was performed incorporating unique molecular identifiers. Via MiXCR, TCRdb re-called the PCR reads, giving one row per CDR3 protein. The profile shows 360,000 or so distinct CDR3 sequences, about 20% of them singletons. Germline CDR1 and CDR2: DFQATT and SNEGSKA (reference sequence). The CDR3 runs 14 residues. Trimming pared 3 bases from V and 6 bases from J, leaving 14 bases between. Sample: PBMCs from the stem cell graft donor, taken from the stem cell graft. The clonotype comes from a human donor who donated a stem cell graft to a child with acute myeloid leukemia. V usage is TRBV20-1 and J usage is TRBJ2-2; either TRBD1 or TRBD2 may fit D (5 bases each). CDR3: CSASPVGTAGELFF. The CDR3 region has the DNA TGCAGTGCTAGTCCCGTCGGGACCGCCGGGGAGCTGTTTTTT.